This T cell receptor beta chain came from a study of CD8 T cells in ankylosing spondylitis. This clonotype was observed a few times. TCRdb used MiXCR to reprocess the 5' RACE reads, holding one entry per CDR3 protein. Here the sample spans nearly 350,000 distinct CDR3 sequences, roughly 14% being singletons. The CDR3 is 14 residues long. J lost 2 bases, V lost 6 bases, and 6 bases had no gene match. The germline V gene encodes CDR1 SNHLY and CDR2 FYNNEI. The sequenced sample was blood, either unsorted or a sorted T cell fraction (not recorded which). The clonotype comes from a male donor with ankylosing spondylitis or in good health (not recorded which). The chain carries TRBV2 and TRBJ1-2; 7 positions agree with TRBD1. The DNA of the CDR3 is TGTGCCAGCAGCTTGACAGGGATCAACTATGGCTACACCTTC. Translating it yields CASSLTGINYGYTF.